This TCR beta chain was sequenced during a study of cytomegalovirus exposure and HLA in healthy donors. A remark on this clone: Antigen specificity is unknown.

The PCR contained 60 Vbeta and 13 Jbeta primers. The assay was immunoSEQ multiplex PCR, and TCRdb's table has in-frame clones only and misses some. This repertoire comprises 100,000 to 150,000 clones; its ten largest clones make up about 2.3%. Study findings and constraints: Certain indistinguishable V segments, among them TRBV6-2 and TRBV6-3, were excluded.

Nominal health characterized the donors when sampled, though unrecorded immune exposures were likely. The V and J ends lost 5 bases and 3 bases respectively, with 18 bases between them. This CDR3 has 16 residues. CDR1 is SGHKS and CDR2 is YYEKEE in the germline V gene (reference sequence). This TCR was recovered from a man aged 35-49 years in good health and CMV-seronegative. The chain combines TRBV5-5 with TRBJ2-1; a possible D gene is TRBD1 (6 bases). The sequencing input was PBMCs. The CDR3 coding sequence is TGTGCCAGCAGTCCATACAGGGTAATGGACTACAATGAGCAGTTCTTC. This gives the protein CASSPYRVMDYNEQFF.